Shown below are 32 T cell receptor beta chains from a single sample sequenced in a study of T cells after yellow fever vaccination. TCRdb ran MiXCR on the 5' RACE reads and lists one entry per CDR3 protein. Of around 530,000 distinct CDR3 sequences listed, approximately 16% are singletons. The sequenced sample was PBMCs, obtained around 5 days after the first yellow fever vaccination. All receptors come from a man between 18 and 35 years old who received the YFV17D yellow fever vaccine.

Only a few counts were recorded for this clonotype. V gene TRBV20-1 combines with J gene TRBJ2-7; D gene unclear. Germline V gives CDR1 DFQATT, CDR2 SNEGSKA (reference sequence). There are 13 residues in the CDR3. V lost 4 bases to trimming and J lost 4 bases, with 14 bases between them. The CDR3 coding sequence is TGCAGTGCTAATTTTGAGATTAAATACGAGCAGTACGTC. Amino acid sequence: CSANFEIKYEQYV.

This clonotype was seen a handful of times. V is TRBV28 and J is TRBJ2-3, with D perhaps matching TRBD2 (6 bases). CDR1 is MDHEN and CDR2 is SYDVKM in the germline V gene. This CDR3 comprises 18 residues. The V end was cut by 7 bases, the J end by 0 bases, with 23 bases between. The CDR3 protein is CASIPREPTSFSTDTQYF. CDR3 nucleotide sequence: TGTGCCAGCATCCCTCGGGAGCCTACTTCTTTCAGCACAGATACGCAGTATTTT.

This clonotype has only a few counts. The rearrangement joins TRBV15 to TRBJ2-2, with D tentatively TRBD2 (5 bases). Germline lookup yields CDR1 LNHNV and CDR2 YYDKDF (reference sequence). The V end lost 5 bases, the J end lost 2 bases, and 12 bases lay between the germline ends. This CDR3 contains 15 residues. CDR3 in amino acids: CATSGTDSNTGELFF. The CDR3 nucleotides read TGTGCCACCAGCGGAACGGACTCTAACACCGGGGAGCTGTTTTTT.

V is TRBV20-1 and J is TRBJ1-5; TRBD1 might be the D (6 bases). V lost 4 bases and J lost 3, with 16 bases in between. CDR1 and CDR2 from the germline V gene are DFQATT and SNEGSKA (reference sequence). The length of the CDR3 is 15 residues. CDR3 DNA sequence: TGCAGTGCTACCGCCCTGGACAGCCTCAATCAGCCCCAGCATTTT. Its protein is CSATALDSLNQPQHF.

This clonotype showed up many times. The genes are TRBV5-1 and TRBJ2-1, with D possibly matching TRBD1 (6 bases). The CDR3 sequence is 15 residues long. The germline V and J ends were trimmed by 4 bases and 5 bases, with 16 bases remaining between them. From germline, CDR1 is SGHRS and CDR2 YFSETQ. DNA of the CDR3: TGCGCCAGCAGCCCCGACGGGACACTGAACAATGAGCAGTTCTTC. It is translated as CASSPDGTLNNEQFF.

This chain uses TRBV7-9 with TRBJ1-1; no reliable D call. The V end was cut by 5 bases, the J end by 3 bases, with 13 bases between. Germline V lookup: CDR1 SEHNR, CDR2 FQNEAQ (reference sequence). The CDR3 has 14 residues. The CDR3 nucleotides read TGTGCCAGCAGCGATAAACAAAGGGACACTGAAGCTTTCTTT. Its translation: CASSDKQRDTEAFF. Full variable domain (outside the CDR3, taken from reference TRBV7-9 and TRBJ1-1): DTGVSQNPRHKITKRGQNVTFRCDPISEHNRLYWYRQTLGQGPEFLTYFQNEAQLEKSRLLSDRFSAERPKGSFSTLEIQRTEQGDSAMYLCASSDKQRDTEAFFGQGTRLTVV.

The sample holds a few counts of this clonotype. V and J are TRBV20-1 and TRBJ2-1, with D perhaps TRBD1 (6 bases). Between the trimmed V and J ends, which lost 3 bases and 8 bases, there was a span of 14 bases. The length of the CDR3 is 13 residues. The germline V gene encodes CDR1 DFQATT and CDR2 SNEGSKA (reference sequence). DNA of the CDR3: TGCAGTGCTAGCGGTCAGGGGTCAGATGAGCAGTTCTTC. Protein product: CSASGQGSDEQFF.

This chain joins TRBV28 and TRBJ1-2; possibly TRBD1 for D (6 bases). Between the trimmed V and J ends, which lost 5 bases and 3 bases, there was a span of 13 bases. The CDR3 runs to 14 residues. Germline V gives CDR1 MDHEN, CDR2 SYDVKM. The chain's CDR3 is CASSPSYRDYGYTF. The CDR3 nucleotides read TGTGCCAGCAGTCCAAGTTACAGGGACTATGGCTACACCTTC.

The chain carries TRBV7-2 and TRBJ2-1; TRBD2 matches 12 bases. CDR1 and CDR2 from the germline V gene are SGHTA and FQGNSA. The CDR3 runs to 17 residues. V was clipped by 4 bases and J by 1 base; unmatched bases: 5. CDR3 nucleotide sequence: TGTGCCAGCAGCTCGACTAGCGGGGGACTATCCTACAATGAGCAGTTCTTC. Translated: CASSSTSGGLSYNEQFF.

This clonotype has just a few counts. The chain combines TRBV20-1 with TRBJ2-1; 10 bases are shared with TRBD2. V dropped 0 bases and J dropped 7; count of bases not matched to a gene: 9. The CDR3 has 16 amino acids. From germline, CDR1 is DFQATT and CDR2 SNEGSKA (reference sequence). The CDR3 sequence: CSARDPERGGWNEQFF. CDR3 bases: TGCAGTGCTAGAGATCCTGAGCGGGGGGGCTGGAATGAGCAGTTCTTC.

The chain carries TRBV6-2 or TRBV6-3 and TRBJ1-2; 8 bases are a match to TRBD1. Trimming cost V 2 bases and J 4 bases; bases outside gene matches: 3. The CDR3 is 14 amino acids. CDR1 and CDR2 from the germline V gene are MNHEY and SVGEGT. This CDR3 is CASSYNRGVYGYTF. In nucleotides, the CDR3 is TGTGCCAGCAGTTACAACAGGGGGGTCTATGGCTACACCTTC.

This CDR3 is CASSEFLAGGLLRTDSQFF. The CDR3, as DNA: TGCGCCAGCAGCGAGTTCTTAGCGGGGGGGCTGTTACGAACCGACTCGCAGTTCTTC. The V and J genes are TRBV5-1 and TRBJ2-1; 11 bases are a match to TRBD2. This CDR3 is built from 19 residues. Trimming took 4 bases from V and 12 from J; bases not matched to a gene: 24. Germline values: CDR1 SGHRS, CDR2 YFSETQ.

This clonotype was recorded many times. The chain carries TRBV20-1 and TRBJ2-3; a possible D gene is TRBD2 (5 bases). Per the germline V gene, CDR1 is DFQATT and CDR2 is SNEGSKA (reference sequence). The length of the CDR3 is 13 residues. V lost 6 bases to trimming and J lost 4 bases, with 14 bases between them. CDR3 sequence: CSALVGRADTQYF. DNA for the CDR3: TGCAGTGCCCTGGTAGGGCGGGCAGATACGCAGTATTTT.

This clonotype was observed a handful of times. CDR3 sequence (DNA): TGTGCCAGCAGCGTTGAGCCGGTTGCAGATACGCAGTATTTT. This gives the protein CASSVEPVADTQYF. The V and J genes are TRBV3-1 and TRBJ2-3; D is unresolved. The CDR3 sequence is 14 residues long. Germline CDR1 LGHDT, CDR2 YNNKEL (reference sequence). V was shortened by 5 bases and J by 4 bases, with 13 bases between the two germline ends.

The table lists this clonotype with a few counts. The genes are TRBV12-3 or TRBV12-4 and TRBJ2-2; D may correspond to TRBD1 or TRBD2 (5 bases each). Trimming left V 5 bases short and J 10 bases short, with 20 bases between. The CDR3 has 15 amino acids. The CDR3 here is CASSTPPGPSLELFF. The CDR3 nucleotides read TGTGCCAGCAGTACCCCGCCGGGACCCTCCTTGGAGCTGTTTTTT.

This clonotype has only a few counts. This chain uses TRBV5-4 with TRBJ2-3; 13 positions agree with TRBD2. V lost 3 bases to trimming and J lost 0 bases; unmatched junction nucleotides: 1. Per the germline V gene, CDR1 is SGHNT and CDR2 is YYREEE (reference sequence). The CDR3 covers 16 residues. CDR3 loop: CASSWGLAGSTDTQYF. CDR3 DNA sequence: TGTGCCAGCAGCTGGGGACTAGCGGGGAGCACAGATACGCAGTATTTT. The full variable domain, in which reference TRBV5-4 and TRBJ2-3 provide the parts outside the CDR3, is ETGVTQSPTHLIKTRGQQVTLRCSSQSGHNTVSWYQQALGQGPQFIFQYYREEENGRGNFPPRFSGLQFPNYSSELNVNALELDDSALYLCASSWGLAGSTDTQYFGPGTRLTVL.

This clonotype was counted many times. This rearrangement joins TRBV5-1 to TRBJ1-1; no firm D call. V was cut by 4 bases and J by 0 bases, with 13 bases left in between. The germline V gene encodes CDR1 SGHRS and CDR2 YFSETQ. This CDR3 is 15 amino acids long. Here the CDR3 DNA reads TGCGCCAGCAGCGCGACAAAAGGGATGAACACTGAAGCTTTCTTT. It is translated as CASSATKGMNTEAFF.

This chain links TRBV12-3 or TRBV12-4 with TRBJ2-1, with 10 bases aligning to TRBD2. The junction had 8 bases not matched to a gene; V was cut back by 7 bases and J by 5 bases. The CDR3 totals 15 residues. The DNA of the CDR3 is TGTGCCAGCAATATAGCGGGGGGTCTCCACAATGAGCAGTTCTTC. Its translation is CASNIAGGLHNEQFF.

The rearrangement uses TRBV2 and TRBJ2-3; 11 bases agree with TRBD2. Losses at the gene ends were 8 bases for V and 0 bases for J; bases not matched to a gene: 4. Germline values: CDR1 SNHLY, CDR2 FYNNEI. CDR3 size: 15 residues. CDR3 region: CASGGTSGSTDTQYF. In DNA form, the CDR3 reads TGTGCCAGCGGAGGGACTAGCGGAAGCACAGATACGCAGTATTTT.

The chain couples TRBV11-2 to TRBJ1-3; the D is unclear. The V gene lost 5 bases and the J gene lost 0 bases, with 8 bases spanning the gap. Germline V CDR1 and CDR2: SGHAT, FQNNGV. This CDR3 spans 14 amino acids. The CDR3 reads CASSQQFSGNTIYF. The CDR3 DNA follows: TGTGCCAGCAGCCAACAATTCTCTGGAAACACCATATATTTT.

The chain employs TRBV18 and TRBJ2-2, with 8 positions matching TRBD2. The germline CDR1 and CDR2 sequences are KGHSH and LQKENI. The CDR3 contains 18 residues. With 3 bases clipped from V and 2 bases from J, the junction kept 11 bases outside the gene matches. This chain's CDR3 is CASSPSSGGGPNTGELFF. In nucleotides, the CDR3 is TGTGCCAGCTCACCGTCGAGCGGCGGGGGGCCTAACACCGGGGAGCTGTTTTTT.

This clonotype was seen a few times. A junction boundary mismatches the germline segment, possibly from a read error. The V call is TRBV4-1, the J call TRBJ1-1; TRBD1 matches 7 bases. Germline V CDR1 and CDR2: MGHRA, YSYEKL. The CDR3 extends over 17 amino acids. The CDR3, as DNA: TGCGCCAGCAGCCAAGAACTGACAGGGAGAGGGAACGCTGAAGCTTTCTTT. This translates into CASSQELTGRGNAEAFF.

V and J are TRBV25-1 and TRBJ1-1; the match to TRBD1 covers 7 bases. The V and J ends lost 4 bases and 7 bases, in that order; junction bases with no gene match: 9. From germline, CDR1 is MGHDK and CDR2 SYGVNS. This CDR3 is built from 14 residues. The CDR3 reads CASSVQGGVGEAFF. The CDR3 bases are TGTGCCAGCAGTGTCCAGGGGGGGGTGGGTGAAGCTTTCTTT. The variable domain in full, with the rest retrieved from reference TRBV25-1 and TRBJ1-1, is EADIYQTPRYLVIGTGKKITLECSQTMGHDKMYWYQQDPGMELHLIHYSYGVNSTEKGDLSSESTVSRIRTEHFPLTLESARPSHTSQYLCASSVQGGVGEAFFGQGTRLTVV.

The chain recombines TRBV6-1 with TRBJ1-5; no definite D call. V dropped 10 bases and J dropped 0 bases, with 7 bases sitting between them. There are 12 residues in the CDR3. CDR1 is MNHNS and CDR2 is SASEGT in the germline V gene. Here the CDR3 DNA reads TGTGCCACTATCGCTAGCAATCAGCCCCAGCATTTT. Translation: CATIASNQPQHF.

As DNA, the CDR3 is TGTGCCAGCAGGGGGGGGGCCTCCACAGATACGCAGTATTTT. It yields the protein CASRGGASTDTQYF. The gene calls are TRBV11-2 and TRBJ2-3, with D perhaps TRBD2 (7 bases). Germline V gene data show CDR1 as SGHAT and CDR2 as FQNNGV. The CDR3 length is 14 residues. V dropped 6 bases and J dropped 2 bases, with 12 bases sitting between them.

In this sample, this clonotype turned up a few times. The rearrangement uses TRBV9 and TRBJ2-2; D unresolved. The V gene lost 2 bases and the J gene lost 0 bases, with 11 bases spanning the gap. Germline CDR1 reads SGDLS; CDR2 reads YYNGEE. The CDR3 covers 16 residues. CDR3 sequence: CASSVSRAPNTGELFF. CDR3 DNA: TGTGCCAGCAGCGTCTCTAGGGCCCCGAACACCGGGGAGCTGTTTTTT.

Ten or more counts support this clonotype. The chain couples TRBV20-1 to TRBJ2-3; D ambiguous. The V and J ends lost 0 bases and 5 bases respectively, with 9 bases between them. The length of the CDR3 is 13 residues. Germline loops: CDR1 DFQATT, CDR2 SNEGSKA (reference sequence). The CDR3 protein is CSARDPAGDTQYF. CDR3 in DNA: TGCAGTGCTAGAGATCCAGCTGGAGATACGCAGTATTTT.

This clonotype was observed a handful of times. The rearrangement links TRBV4-1 to TRBJ1-6; TRBD1 is a possible D gene (6 bases). The germline V and J ends were trimmed by 0 bases and 2 bases, with 11 bases remaining between them. CDR1 is MGHRA and CDR2 is YSYEKL in the germline V gene. There are 17 residues in the CDR3. CDR3 nucleotides: TGCGCCAGCAGCCAAGATCGGACAGAGGCCTATAATTCACCCCTCCACTTT. The encoded protein is CASSQDRTEAYNSPLHF.

This clonotype was picked up a small number of times. This chain connects TRBV7-2 to TRBJ2-1; either TRBD1 or TRBD2 may supply D (7 bases each). Germline assignment: CDR1 SGHTA and CDR2 FQGNSA. Trimming took off 2 bases at V and 9 bases at J, with 17 bases between the two ends. This CDR3 has 15 amino acids. CDR3 residues: CASSLMGGRDSEQFF. CDR3 coding DNA: TGTGCCAGCAGCTTAATGGGGGGGAGGGACAGTGAGCAGTTCTTC.

This clonotype was seen a handful of times. The chain carries TRBV2 and TRBJ1-2; D is undetermined. Trimming took off 2 bases at V and 3 bases at J, with 10 bases between the two ends. Germline lookup yields CDR1 SNHLY and CDR2 FYNNEI. The length of the CDR3 is 14 residues. This chain's CDR3 is CASSENGDHYGYTF. For the CDR3, the DNA is TGTGCCAGCAGTGAAAATGGGGATCACTATGGCTACACCTTC.

This clonotype turned up a few times. The rearrangement links TRBV7-2 to TRBJ2-1; TRBD1 aligns across 7 bases. The germline V gene has CDR1 SGHTA and CDR2 FQGNSA. The V gene end was trimmed by 1 base and the J gene end by 4 bases; junction bases not matched to a gene: 7. The CDR3 extends over 16 amino acids. The CDR3 spells CASSLDSTGPYNEQFF. In DNA, the CDR3 is TGTGCCAGCAGCTTAGATTCGACAGGGCCGTACAATGAGCAGTTCTTC.

Here the CDR3 reads CASGQPGGWEQYF. The CDR3 coding sequence is TGTGCCAGTGGCCAGCCGGGAGGCTGGGAGCAGTACTTC. This sequence joins TRBV19 and TRBJ2-7, with 7 bases identical to TRBD2. Germline lookup yields CDR1 LNHDA and CDR2 SQIVND (reference sequence). Unmatched junction bases numbered 11, after V lost 8 bases and J lost 7 bases. CDR3 length: 13 residues.